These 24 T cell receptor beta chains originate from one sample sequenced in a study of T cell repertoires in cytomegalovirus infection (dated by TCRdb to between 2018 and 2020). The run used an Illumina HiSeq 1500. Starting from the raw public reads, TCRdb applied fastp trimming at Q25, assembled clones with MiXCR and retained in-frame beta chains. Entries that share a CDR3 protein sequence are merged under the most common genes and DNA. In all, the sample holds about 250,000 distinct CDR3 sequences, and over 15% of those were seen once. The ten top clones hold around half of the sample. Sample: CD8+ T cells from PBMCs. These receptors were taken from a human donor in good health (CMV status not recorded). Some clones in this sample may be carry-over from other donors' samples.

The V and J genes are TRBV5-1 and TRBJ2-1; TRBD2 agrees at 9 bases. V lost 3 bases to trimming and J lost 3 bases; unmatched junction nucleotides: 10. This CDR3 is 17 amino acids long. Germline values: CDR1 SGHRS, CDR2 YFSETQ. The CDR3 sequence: CASSSPAAGGNYNEQFF. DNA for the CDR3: TGCGCCAGCAGCTCGCCCGCGGCGGGGGGGAACTACAATGAGCAGTTCTTC. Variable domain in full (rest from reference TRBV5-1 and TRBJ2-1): KAGVTQTPRYLIKTRGQQVTLSCSPISGHRSVSWYQQTPGQGLQFLFEYFSETQRNKGNFPGRFSGRQFSNSRSEMNVSTLELGDSALYLCASSSPAAGGNYNEQFFGPGTRLTVL.

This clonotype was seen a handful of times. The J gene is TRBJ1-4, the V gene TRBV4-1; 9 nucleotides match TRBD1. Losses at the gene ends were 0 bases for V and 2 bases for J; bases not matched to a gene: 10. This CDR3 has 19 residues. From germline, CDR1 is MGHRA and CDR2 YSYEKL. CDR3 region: CASSQDLDVQGATNEKLFF. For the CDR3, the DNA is TGCGCCAGCAGCCAAGATCTGGACGTACAGGGGGCTACTAATGAAAAACTGTTTTTT.

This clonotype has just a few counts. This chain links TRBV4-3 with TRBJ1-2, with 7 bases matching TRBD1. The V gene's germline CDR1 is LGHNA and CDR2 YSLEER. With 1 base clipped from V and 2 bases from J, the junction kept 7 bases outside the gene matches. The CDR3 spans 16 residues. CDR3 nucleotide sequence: TGCGCCAGCAGCCAAGGACCGGGACAGACAAACTATGGCTACACCTTC. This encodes CASSQGPGQTNYGYTF.

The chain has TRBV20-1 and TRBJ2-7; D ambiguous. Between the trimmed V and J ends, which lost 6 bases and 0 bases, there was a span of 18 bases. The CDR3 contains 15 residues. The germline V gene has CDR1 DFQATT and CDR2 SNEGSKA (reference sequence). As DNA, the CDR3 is TGCAGTGCCGGAGCCCAAGTTTCGAACTCCTACGAGCAGTACTTC. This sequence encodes CSAGAQVSNSYEQYF.

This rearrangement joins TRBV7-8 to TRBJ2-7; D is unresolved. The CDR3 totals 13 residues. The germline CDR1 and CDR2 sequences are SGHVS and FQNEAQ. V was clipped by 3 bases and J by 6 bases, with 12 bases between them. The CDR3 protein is CASSLALGVEQYF. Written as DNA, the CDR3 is TGTGCCAGCAGCTTGGCCCTCGGCGTCGAGCAGTACTTC.

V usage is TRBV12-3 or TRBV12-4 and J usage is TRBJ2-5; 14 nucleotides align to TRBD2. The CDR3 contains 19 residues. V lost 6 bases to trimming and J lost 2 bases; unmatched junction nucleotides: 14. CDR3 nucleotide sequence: TGTGCCAGCAGCCCCCTCCCGGGACTAGCGGGGGTGGGGCAAGAGACCCAGTACTTC. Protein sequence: CASSPLPGLAGVGQETQYF.

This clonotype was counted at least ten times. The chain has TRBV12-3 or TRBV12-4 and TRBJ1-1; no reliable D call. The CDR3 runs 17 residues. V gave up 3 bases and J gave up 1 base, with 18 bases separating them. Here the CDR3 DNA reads TGTGCCAGCAGTTTCTTTGTTGCCGGAGCTACGAACACTGAAGCTTTCTTT. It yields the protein CASSFFVAGATNTEAFF.

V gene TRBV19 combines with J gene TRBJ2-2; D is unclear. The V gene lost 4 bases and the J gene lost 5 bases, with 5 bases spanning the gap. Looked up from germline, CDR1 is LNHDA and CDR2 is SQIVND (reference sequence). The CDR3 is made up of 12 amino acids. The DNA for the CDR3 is TGTGCCAGTAGTACCGGGACCGGGGAGCTGTTTTTT. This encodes CASSTGTGELFF.

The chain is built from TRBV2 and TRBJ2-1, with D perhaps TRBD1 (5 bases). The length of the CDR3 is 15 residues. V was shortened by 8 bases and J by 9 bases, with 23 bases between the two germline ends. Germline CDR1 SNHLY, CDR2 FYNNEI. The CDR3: CASVADTWVYGEQFF. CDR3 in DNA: TGTGCCAGCGTCGCGGACACCTGGGTATATGGTGAGCAGTTCTTC. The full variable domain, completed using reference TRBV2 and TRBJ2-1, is EPEVTQTPSHQVTQMGQEVILRCVPISNHLYFYWYRQILGQKVEFLVSFYNNEISEKSEIFDDQFSVERPDGSNFTLKIRSTKLEDSAMYFCASVADTWVYGEQFFGPGTRLTVL.

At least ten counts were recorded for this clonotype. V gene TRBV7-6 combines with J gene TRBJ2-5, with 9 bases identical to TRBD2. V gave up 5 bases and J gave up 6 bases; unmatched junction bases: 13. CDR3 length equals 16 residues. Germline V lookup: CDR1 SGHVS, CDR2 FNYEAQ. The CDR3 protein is CASSEASGERRKTQYF. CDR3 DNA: TGTGCCAGCAGCGAAGCTAGCGGGGAGAGGAGAAAGACCCAGTACTTC.

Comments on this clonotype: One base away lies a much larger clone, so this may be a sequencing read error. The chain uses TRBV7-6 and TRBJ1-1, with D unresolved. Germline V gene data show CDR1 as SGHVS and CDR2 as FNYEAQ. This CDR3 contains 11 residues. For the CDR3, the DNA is TGTGCCTGCAGCCCGGGGAGTGAAGCTTTCTTT. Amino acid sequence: CACSPGSEAFF.

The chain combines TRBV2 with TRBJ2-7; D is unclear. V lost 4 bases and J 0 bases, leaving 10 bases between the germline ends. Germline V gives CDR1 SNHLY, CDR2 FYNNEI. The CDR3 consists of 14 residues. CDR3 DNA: TGTGCCAGCAGTGTCCCCGGCGACTCCTACGAGCAGTACTTC. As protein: CASSVPGDSYEQYF.

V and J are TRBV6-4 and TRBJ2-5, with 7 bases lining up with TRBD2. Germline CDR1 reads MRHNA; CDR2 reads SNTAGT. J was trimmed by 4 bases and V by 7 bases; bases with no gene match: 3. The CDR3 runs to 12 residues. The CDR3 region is CASTGRGETQYF. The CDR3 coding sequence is TGTGCCAGCACAGGGAGGGGAGAGACCCAGTACTTC.

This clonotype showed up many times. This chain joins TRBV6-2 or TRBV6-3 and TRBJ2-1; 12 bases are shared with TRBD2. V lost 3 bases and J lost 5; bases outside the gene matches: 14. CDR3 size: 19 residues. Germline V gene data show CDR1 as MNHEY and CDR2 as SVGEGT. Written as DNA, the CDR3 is TGTGCCAGCAGTTATCTGGGGTCAAGAGGACTAGCGGGGAACAATGAGCAGTTCTTC. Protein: CASSYLGSRGLAGNNEQFF.

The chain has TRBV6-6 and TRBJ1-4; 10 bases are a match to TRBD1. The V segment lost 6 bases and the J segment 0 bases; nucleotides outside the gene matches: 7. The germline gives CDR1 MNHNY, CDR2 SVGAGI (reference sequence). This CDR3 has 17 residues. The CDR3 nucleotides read TGTGCCAGCAGCCATCCGGGACAGGGGACAACTAATGAAAAACTGTTTTTT. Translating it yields CASSHPGQGTTNEKLFF.

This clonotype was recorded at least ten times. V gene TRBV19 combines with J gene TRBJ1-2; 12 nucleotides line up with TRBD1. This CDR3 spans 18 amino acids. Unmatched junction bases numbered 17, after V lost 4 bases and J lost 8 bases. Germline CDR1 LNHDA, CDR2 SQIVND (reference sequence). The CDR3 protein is CASSTPGQGAIETDGYTF. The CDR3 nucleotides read TGTGCCAGTAGTACACCGGGACAGGGGGCGATTGAGACAGACGGCTACACCTTC.

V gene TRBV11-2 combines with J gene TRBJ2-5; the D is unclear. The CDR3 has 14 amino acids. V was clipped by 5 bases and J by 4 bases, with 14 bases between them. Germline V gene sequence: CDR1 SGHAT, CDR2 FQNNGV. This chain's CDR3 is CASSPPRWRETQYF. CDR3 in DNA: TGTGCCAGCAGCCCCCCTCGGTGGCGAGAGACCCAGTACTTC. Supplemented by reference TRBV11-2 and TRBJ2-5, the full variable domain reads EAGVAQSPRYKIIEKRQSVAFWCNPISGHATLYWYQQILGQGPKLLIQFQNNGVVDDSQLPKDRFSAERLKGVDSTLKIQPAKLEDSAVYLCASSPPRWRETQYFGPGTRLLVL.

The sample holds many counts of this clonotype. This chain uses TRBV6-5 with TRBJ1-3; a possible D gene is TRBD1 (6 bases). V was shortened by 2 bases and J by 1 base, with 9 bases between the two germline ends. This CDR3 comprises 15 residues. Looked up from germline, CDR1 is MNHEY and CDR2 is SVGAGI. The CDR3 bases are TGTGCCAGCAGTTACGGGGGGCTTTCTGGAAACACCATATATTTT. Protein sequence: CASSYGGLSGNTIYF.

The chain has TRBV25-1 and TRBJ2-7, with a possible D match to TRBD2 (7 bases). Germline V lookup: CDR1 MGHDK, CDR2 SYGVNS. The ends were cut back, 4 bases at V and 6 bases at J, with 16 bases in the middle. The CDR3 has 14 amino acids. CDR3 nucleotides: TGTGCCAGCAGTGTTGGGGGGGGGGCTGGCGAGCAGTACTTC. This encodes CASSVGGGAGEQYF.

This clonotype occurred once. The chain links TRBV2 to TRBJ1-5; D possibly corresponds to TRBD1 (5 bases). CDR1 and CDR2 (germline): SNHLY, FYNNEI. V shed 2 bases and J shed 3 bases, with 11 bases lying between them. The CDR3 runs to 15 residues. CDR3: CASSEYWGPNQPQHF. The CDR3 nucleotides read TGTGCCAGCAGTGAATACTGGGGCCCCAATCAGCCCCAGCATTTT.

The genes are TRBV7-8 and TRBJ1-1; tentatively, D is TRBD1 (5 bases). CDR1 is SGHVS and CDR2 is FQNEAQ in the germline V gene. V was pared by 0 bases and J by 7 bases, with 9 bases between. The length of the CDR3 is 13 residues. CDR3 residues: CASSLAPGREAFF. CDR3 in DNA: TGTGCCAGCAGCTTAGCGCCGGGACGTGAAGCTTTCTTT.

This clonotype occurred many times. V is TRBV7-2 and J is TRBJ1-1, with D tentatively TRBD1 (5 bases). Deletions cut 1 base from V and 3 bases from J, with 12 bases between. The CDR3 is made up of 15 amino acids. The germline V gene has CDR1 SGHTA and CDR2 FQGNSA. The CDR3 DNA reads TGTGCCAGCAGCTTAGTGCTCAACAGGTACACTGAAGCTTTCTTT. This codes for CASSLVLNRYTEAFF.

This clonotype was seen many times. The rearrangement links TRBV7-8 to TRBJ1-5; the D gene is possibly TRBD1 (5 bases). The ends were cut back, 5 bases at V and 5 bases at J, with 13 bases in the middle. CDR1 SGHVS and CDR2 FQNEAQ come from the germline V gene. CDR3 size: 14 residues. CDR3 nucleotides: TGTGCCAGCAGCGCGTTCTCAGGGCATCAGCCCCAGCATTTT. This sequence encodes CASSAFSGHQPQHF. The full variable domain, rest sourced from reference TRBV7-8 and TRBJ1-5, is GAGVSQSPRYKVAKRGQDVALRCDPISGHVSLFWYQQALGQGPEFLTYFQNEAQLDKSGLPSDRFFAERPEGSVSTLKIQRTQQEDSAVYLCASSAFSGHQPQHFGDGTRLSIL.

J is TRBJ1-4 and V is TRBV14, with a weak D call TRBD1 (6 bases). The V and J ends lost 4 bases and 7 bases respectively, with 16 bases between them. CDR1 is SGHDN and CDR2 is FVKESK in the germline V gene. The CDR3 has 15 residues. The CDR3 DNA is TGTGCCAGCAGCCCAATACAGGGTGGGCGTGAAAAACTGTTTTTT. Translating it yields CASSPIQGGREKLFF.